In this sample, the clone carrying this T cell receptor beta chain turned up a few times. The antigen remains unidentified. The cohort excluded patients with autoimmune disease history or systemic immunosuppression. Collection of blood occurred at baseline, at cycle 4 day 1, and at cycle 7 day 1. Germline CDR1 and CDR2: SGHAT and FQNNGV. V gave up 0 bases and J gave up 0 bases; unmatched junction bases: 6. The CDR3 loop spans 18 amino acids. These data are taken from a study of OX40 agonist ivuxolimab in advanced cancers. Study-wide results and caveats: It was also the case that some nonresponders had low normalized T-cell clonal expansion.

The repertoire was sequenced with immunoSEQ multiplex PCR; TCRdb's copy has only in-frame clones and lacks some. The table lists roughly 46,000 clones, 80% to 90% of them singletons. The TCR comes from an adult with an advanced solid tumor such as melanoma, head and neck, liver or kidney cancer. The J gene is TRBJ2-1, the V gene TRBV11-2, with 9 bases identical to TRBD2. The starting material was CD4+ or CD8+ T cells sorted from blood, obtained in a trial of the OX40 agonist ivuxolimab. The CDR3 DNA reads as TGTGCCAGCAGCTTAGATCGGCTAGCGGGATCCTCCTACAATGAGCAGTTCTTC. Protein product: CASSLDRLAGSSYNEQFF. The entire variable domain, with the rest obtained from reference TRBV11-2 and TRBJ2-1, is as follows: EAGVAQSPRYKIIEKRQSVAFWCNPISGHATLYWYQQILGQGPKLLIQFQNNGVVDDSQLPKDRFSAERLKGVDSTLKIQPAKLEDSAVYLCASSLDRLAGSSYNEQFFGPGTRLTVL.